This T cell receptor (beta chain) was sequenced during a study of T-cell reconstitution after alpha-beta-depleted transplantation in children. This CDR3 region has 15 residues. Trimming removed 0 bases from V and 2 bases from J, with 13 bases in between. From germline, CDR1 is GTSNPN and CDR2 SVGIG (reference sequence). Unique molecular identifiers were incorporated when the TCRbeta library was constructed. TCRdb reanalysed the PCR reads using MiXCR and keeps one entry per CDR3 protein. Here the sample spans some 500,000 distinct CDR3 sequences, about 30% being singletons. This rearrangement joins TRBV30 to TRBJ1-2, with D possibly matching TRBD1 (6 bases). The sequence was obtained from a human donor who donated a stem cell graft to a child with aplastic anemia. Sequencing was performed on PBMCs from the stem cell graft donor, taken from the stem cell graft. CDR3 amino acids: CAWSVGGATNYGYTF. In DNA, the CDR3 is TGTGCCTGGAGTGTAGGGGGTGCCACGAACTATGGCTACACCTTC.